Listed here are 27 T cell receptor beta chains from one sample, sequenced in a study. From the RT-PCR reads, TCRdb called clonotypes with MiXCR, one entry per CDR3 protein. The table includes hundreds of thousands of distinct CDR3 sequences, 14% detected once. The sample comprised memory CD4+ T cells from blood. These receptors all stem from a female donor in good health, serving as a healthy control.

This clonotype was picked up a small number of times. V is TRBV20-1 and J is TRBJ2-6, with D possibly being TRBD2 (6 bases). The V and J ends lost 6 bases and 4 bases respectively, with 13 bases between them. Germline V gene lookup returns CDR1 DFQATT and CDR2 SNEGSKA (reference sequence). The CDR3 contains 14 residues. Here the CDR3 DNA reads TGCAGTGCCCAGGAGGGGACCGGGGCCAACGTCCTGACTTTC. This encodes CSAQEGTGANVLTF.

The CDR3 DNA follows: TGTGCTAGTGTGGGGGTCTCTGATACGCAGTATTTT. This encodes CASVGVSDTQYF. The rearrangement uses TRBV12-5 and TRBJ2-3; D tentatively reads TRBD1 or TRBD2 (5 bases each). Between the trimmed V and J ends, which lost 7 bases and 6 bases, there was a span of 11 bases. The CDR3 is 12 residues long. Per the germline V gene, CDR1 is LGHNT and CDR2 is FRNRAP.

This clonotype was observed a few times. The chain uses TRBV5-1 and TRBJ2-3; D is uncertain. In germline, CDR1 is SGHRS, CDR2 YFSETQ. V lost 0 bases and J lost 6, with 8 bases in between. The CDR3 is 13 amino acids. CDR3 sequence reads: CASSLDQPDTQYF. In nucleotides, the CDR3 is TGCGCCAGCAGCTTGGATCAGCCTGATACGCAGTATTTT.

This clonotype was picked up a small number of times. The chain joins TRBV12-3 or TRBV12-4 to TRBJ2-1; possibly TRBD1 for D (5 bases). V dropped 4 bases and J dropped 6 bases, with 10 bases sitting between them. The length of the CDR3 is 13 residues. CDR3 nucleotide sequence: TGTGCCAGCAGTTCGACAAGGGGCAATGAGCAGTTCTTC. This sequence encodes CASSSTRGNEQFF.

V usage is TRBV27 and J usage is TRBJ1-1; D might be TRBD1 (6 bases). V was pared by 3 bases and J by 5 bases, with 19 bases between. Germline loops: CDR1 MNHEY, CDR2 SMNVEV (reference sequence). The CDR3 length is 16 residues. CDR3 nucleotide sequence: TGTGCCAGCAGTTTTAACAGGGCCGTACTGGCGACTGAAGCTTTCTTT. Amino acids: CASSFNRAVLATEAFF.

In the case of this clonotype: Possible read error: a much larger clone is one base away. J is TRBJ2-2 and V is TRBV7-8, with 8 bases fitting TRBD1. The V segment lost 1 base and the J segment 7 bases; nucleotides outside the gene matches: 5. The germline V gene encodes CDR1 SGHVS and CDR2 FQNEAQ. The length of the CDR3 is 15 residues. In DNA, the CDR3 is TGTGCCAGCAGCTTAGGCTGGACAGGGTTCGGGGAGCTGTTTTTT. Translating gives CASSLGWTGFGELFF.

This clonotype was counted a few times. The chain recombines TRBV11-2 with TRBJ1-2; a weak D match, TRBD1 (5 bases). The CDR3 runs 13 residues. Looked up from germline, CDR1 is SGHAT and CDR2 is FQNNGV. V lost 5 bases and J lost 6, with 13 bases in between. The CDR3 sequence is CASSPSRADGYTF. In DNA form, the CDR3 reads TGTGCCAGCAGCCCAAGCAGGGCCGATGGCTACACCTTC.

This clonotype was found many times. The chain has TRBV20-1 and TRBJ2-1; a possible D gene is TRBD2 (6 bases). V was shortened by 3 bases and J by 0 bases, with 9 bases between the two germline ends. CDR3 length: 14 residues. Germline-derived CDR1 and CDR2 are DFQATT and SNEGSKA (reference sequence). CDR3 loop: CSASGSSSYNEQFF. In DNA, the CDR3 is TGCAGTGCTAGCGGGAGCAGCTCCTACAATGAGCAGTTCTTC.

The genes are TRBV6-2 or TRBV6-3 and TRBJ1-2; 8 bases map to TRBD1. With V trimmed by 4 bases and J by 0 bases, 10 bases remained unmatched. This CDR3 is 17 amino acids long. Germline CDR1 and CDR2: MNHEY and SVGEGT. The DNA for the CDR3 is TGTGCCAGCAGTTCCCGGACAGGGACGAATGCTAACTATGGCTACACCTTC. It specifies CASSSRTGTNANYGYTF.

In nucleotides, the CDR3 is TGTGCCAGCAGCATCGAGGGCCCCGTTGGAGGCAACGAGCAGTACTTC. Encoded protein: CASSIEGPVGGNEQYF. The V call is TRBV2, the J call TRBJ2-7, with D possibly being TRBD2 (5 bases). CDR3 size: 16 residues. Germline V lookup: CDR1 SNHLY, CDR2 FYNNEI. V lost 6 bases and J lost 5, with 23 bases in between.

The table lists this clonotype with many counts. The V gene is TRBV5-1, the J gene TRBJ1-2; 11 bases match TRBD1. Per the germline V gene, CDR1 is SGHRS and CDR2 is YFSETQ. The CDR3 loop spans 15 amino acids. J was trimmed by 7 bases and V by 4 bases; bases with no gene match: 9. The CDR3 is CASSPPGQGDGGYTF. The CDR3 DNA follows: TGCGCCAGCAGCCCACCGGGACAGGGGGACGGTGGCTACACCTTC.

CDR3 sequence reads: CASSPIAGGEQYF. The DNA for the CDR3 is TGCGCCAGCAGTCCGATAGCGGGAGGGGAGCAGTACTTC. The chain recombines TRBV10-2 with TRBJ2-7; 11 nucleotides align to TRBD2. This CDR3 comprises 13 residues. J lost 7 bases, V lost 5 bases, and 4 bases had no gene match. The germline CDR1 and CDR2 sequences are WSHSY and SAAADI.

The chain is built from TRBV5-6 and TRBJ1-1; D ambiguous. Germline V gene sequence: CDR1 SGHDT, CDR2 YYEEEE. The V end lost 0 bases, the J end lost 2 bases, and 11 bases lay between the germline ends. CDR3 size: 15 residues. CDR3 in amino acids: CASSLAPSSNTEAFF. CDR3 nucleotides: TGTGCCAGCAGCTTGGCTCCCAGCTCAAACACTGAAGCTTTCTTT.

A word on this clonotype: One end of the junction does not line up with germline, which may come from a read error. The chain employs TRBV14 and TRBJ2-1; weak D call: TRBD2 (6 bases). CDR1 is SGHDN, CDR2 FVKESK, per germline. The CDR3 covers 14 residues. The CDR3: CASSPSRAGPERFF. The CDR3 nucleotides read TGTGCCAGCAGCCCCTCCCGAGCGGGCCCGGAGCGGTTCTTC.

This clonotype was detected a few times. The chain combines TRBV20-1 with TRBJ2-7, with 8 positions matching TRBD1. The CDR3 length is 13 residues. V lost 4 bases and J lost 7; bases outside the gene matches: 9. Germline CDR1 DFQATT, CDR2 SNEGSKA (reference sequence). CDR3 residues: CSAKSQGAGEQYF. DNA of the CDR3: TGCAGTGCTAAGAGCCAGGGGGCGGGAGAGCAGTACTTC.

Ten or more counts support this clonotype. CDR3 region: CASSQTMLGTYNEQFF. Here the CDR3 DNA reads TGCGCCAGCAGCCAAACGATGCTAGGGACATACAATGAGCAGTTCTTC. The V call is TRBV4-3, the J call TRBJ2-1, with TRBD1 as a possible D gene (6 bases). Germline CDR1 LGHNA, CDR2 YSLEER. The CDR3 runs 16 residues. V lost 2 bases and J 4 bases, leaving 15 bases between the germline ends.

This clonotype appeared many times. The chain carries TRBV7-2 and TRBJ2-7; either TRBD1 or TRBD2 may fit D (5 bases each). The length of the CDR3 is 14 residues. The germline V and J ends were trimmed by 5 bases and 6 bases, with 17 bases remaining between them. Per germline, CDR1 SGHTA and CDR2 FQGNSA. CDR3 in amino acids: CASSETVTGSEQYF. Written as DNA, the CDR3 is TGTGCCAGCAGCGAGACAGTTACGGGGAGCGAGCAGTACTTC.

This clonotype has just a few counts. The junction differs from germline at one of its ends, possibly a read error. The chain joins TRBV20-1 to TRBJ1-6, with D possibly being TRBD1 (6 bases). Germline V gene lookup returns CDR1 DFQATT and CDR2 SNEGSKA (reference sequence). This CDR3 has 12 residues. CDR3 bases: TGTGGGGGTGGGGGCGCTAATTCACCCCTCCACTTT. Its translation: CGGGGANSPLHF.

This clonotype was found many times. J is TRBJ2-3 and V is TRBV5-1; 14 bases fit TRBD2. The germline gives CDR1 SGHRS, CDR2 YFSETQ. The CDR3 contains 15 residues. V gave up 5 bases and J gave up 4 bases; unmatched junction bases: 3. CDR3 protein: CASRSGLAGADTQYF. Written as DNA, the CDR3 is TGCGCCAGCAGATCGGGACTAGCGGGAGCAGATACGCAGTATTTT.

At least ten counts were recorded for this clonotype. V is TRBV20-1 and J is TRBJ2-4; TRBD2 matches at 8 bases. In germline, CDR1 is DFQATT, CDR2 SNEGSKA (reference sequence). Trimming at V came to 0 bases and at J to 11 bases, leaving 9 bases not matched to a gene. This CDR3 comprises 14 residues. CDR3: CSARDSSGSTFQYF. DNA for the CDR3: TGCAGTGCTAGAGATAGCAGCGGGAGTACCTTTCAGTACTTC.

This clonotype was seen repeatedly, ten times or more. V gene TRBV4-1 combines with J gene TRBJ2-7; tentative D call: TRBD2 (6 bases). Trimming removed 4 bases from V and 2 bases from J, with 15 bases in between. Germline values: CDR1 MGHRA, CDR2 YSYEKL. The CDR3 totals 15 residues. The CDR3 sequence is CASSRSLSGAYEQYF. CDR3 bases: TGCGCCAGCAGCCGATCTCTTAGCGGTGCCTACGAGCAGTACTTC.

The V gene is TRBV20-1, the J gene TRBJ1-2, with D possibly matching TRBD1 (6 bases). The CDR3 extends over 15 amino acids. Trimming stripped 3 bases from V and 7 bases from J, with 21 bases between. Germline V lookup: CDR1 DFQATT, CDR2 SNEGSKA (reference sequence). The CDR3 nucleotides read TGCAGTGCTAGGAAAGTGGTGGGGGGCGCTTTTGGCTACACCTTC. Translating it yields CSARKVVGGAFGYTF.

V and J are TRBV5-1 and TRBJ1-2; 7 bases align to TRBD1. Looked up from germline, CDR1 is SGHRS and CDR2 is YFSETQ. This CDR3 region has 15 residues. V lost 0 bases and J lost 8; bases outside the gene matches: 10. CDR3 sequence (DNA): TGCGCCAGCAGCTTGGAGGGACAGCCAGAGGCCGGCTACACCTTC. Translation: CASSLEGQPEAGYTF. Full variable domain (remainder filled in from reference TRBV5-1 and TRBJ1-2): KAGVTQTPRYLIKTRGQQVTLSCSPISGHRSVSWYQQTPGQGLQFLFEYFSETQRNKGNFPGRFSGRQFSNSRSEMNVSTLELGDSALYLCASSLEGQPEAGYTFGSGTRLTVV.

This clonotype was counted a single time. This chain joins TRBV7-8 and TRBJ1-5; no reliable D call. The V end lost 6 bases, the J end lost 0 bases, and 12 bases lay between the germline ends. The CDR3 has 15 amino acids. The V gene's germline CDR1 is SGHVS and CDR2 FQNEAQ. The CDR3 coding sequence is TGTGCCAGCAGTATACAGCTTTATAGCAATCAGCCCCAGCATTTT. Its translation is CASSIQLYSNQPQHF.

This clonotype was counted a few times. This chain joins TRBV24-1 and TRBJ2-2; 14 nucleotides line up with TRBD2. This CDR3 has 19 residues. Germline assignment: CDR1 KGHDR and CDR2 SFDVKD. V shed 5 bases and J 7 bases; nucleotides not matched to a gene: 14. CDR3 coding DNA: TGTGCCACCAGTGCCCGAAAGGGACTAGCGGGAGAGGGGCACGGGGAGCTGTTTTTT. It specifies CATSARKGLAGEGHGELFF.

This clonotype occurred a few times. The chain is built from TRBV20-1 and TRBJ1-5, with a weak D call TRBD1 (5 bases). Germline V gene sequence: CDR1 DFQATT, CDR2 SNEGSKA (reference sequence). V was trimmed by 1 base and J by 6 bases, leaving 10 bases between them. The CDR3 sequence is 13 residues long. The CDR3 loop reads CSARVQVGQPQHF. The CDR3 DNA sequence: TGCAGTGCTAGAGTACAGGTTGGTCAGCCCCAGCATTTT.

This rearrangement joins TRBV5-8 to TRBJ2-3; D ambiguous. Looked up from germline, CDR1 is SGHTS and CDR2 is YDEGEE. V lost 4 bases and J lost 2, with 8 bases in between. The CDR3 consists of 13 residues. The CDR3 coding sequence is TGTGCCAGCAGCGTCCAGCACACAGATACGCAGTATTTT. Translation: CASSVQHTDTQYF.